Sequencing of this T cell receptor (beta chain) was carried out in a study of blood T cell repertoires in COVID-19. This clone was counted between two and nine times. The germline gene is not matched at one end of the junction; a read error may be the cause. Clones were sequenced by immunoSEQ multiplex PCR, and TCRdb holds only the in-frame ones, with some missing. The sample holds 200,000 to 250,000 clones, about 88% seen once. In germline, CDR1 is MNHEY, CDR2 SMNVEV (reference sequence). The CDR3 loop spans 14 amino acids. This rearrangement joins TRBV27 to TRBJ2-1, with 11 nucleotides matching TRBD2. This TCR was recovered from an older woman with acute or convalescent COVID-19. Source material: peripheral blood. The CDR3 DNA is TGTGCCAGCACTTTAGCGGGAGGGCCCTATGAGCAGTTCTTC. As protein: CASTLAGGPYEQFF.